This T cell receptor beta chain derives from a study of blood T cell dynamics during melanoma immunotherapy. Turning to the study itself: Metastatic melanoma patients received first-line pembrolizumab or nivolumab plus ipilimumab.

A fixed DNA input of about 350 ng was used per bulk PBMC sample. Clones were sequenced by immunoSEQ multiplex PCR, and TCRdb holds only the in-frame ones, with some missing. The data contain roughly 15,000 clones, approximately 84% of them singletons. Specified time point: pre-treatment baseline. Prior systemic cancer therapy, immunosuppressant use and other active malignancies excluded patients. Per the germline V gene, CDR1 is SGHRS and CDR2 is YFSETQ. The CDR3 covers 13 residues. V lost 4 bases and J 5 bases, leaving 12 bases between the germline ends. This clone was seen only a few times. Source: blood, taken from a patient treated with checkpoint blockade. The clonotype comes from a human donor with melanoma. This sequence joins TRBV5-1 and TRBJ2-5; a weak D match, TRBD2 (6 bases). For the CDR3, the DNA is TGCGCCAGCAGCCCGGAGGGATGGGAGACCCAGTACTTC. Protein sequence: CASSPEGWETQYF.